One sample yielded the 14 T cell receptor beta chains listed below, sequenced in a study of regulatory T cells in long-lasting Graves disease. Time point in this sample: persistent/refractory GD, antithyroid drugs over 5 years with positive TRAb. From PBMCs, RNA was extracted and then used to make the TCR library. Arm-PCR of CDR3 regions with iRepertoire HTBI primers generated TCR beta libraries. TCRdb recomputed calls from the multiplex PCR reads with MiXCR, one row per CDR3 protein. Of hundreds of thousands of distinct CDR3 sequences in the sample, 20% to 25% were seen once. The sequenced sample was peripheral blood mononuclear cells (PBMCs), obtained when the disease was refractory, from a patient treated with antithyroid drugs. These receptors all come from a female donor with Graves disease.

This clonotype occurred many times. The V and J genes are TRBV6-2 or TRBV6-3 and TRBJ2-5; tentatively, D is TRBD2 (7 bases). This CDR3 region has 14 residues. Germline CDR1 reads MNHEY; CDR2 reads SVGEGT. Trimming left V 0 bases short and J 6 bases short, with 11 bases between. CDR3 DNA: TGTGCCAGCAGTTACTCGGGGGGGCGAAAGACCCAGTACTTC. It codes for CASSYSGGRKTQYF.

This clonotype has a handful of counts. J is TRBJ1-2 and V is TRBV7-2; D is unclear. The V gene lost 3 bases and the J gene lost 4 bases, with 9 bases spanning the gap. CDR3 length equals 13 residues. Germline assignment: CDR1 SGHTA and CDR2 FQGNSA. The CDR3 DNA reads as TGTGCCAGCAGCTTGGAACTCCGCTATGGCTACACCTTC. Amino acid sequence: CASSLELRYGYTF.

This clonotype came up many times. This chain joins TRBV12-5 and TRBJ2-5, with no clear D. Germline CDR1 reads LGHNT; CDR2 reads FRNRAP. Trimming left V 2 bases short and J 3 bases short, with 4 bases between. The CDR3 sequence is 12 residues long. The CDR3 nucleotides read TGTGCTAGTGGTTTGAGGAAAGAGACCCAGTACTTC. It yields the protein CASGLRKETQYF.

The chain has TRBV19 and TRBJ1-5, with unresolved D. V was pared by 3 bases and J by 5 bases, with 8 bases between. There are 13 residues in the CDR3. CDR1 and CDR2 from the germline V gene are LNHDA and SQIVND (reference sequence). The CDR3 DNA follows: TGTGCCAGTAGTATGAGTATCGATCAGCCCCAGCATTTT. Protein product: CASSMSIDQPQHF.

V usage is TRBV5-1 and J usage is TRBJ2-1, with 15 bases that match TRBD2. J was trimmed by 8 bases and V by 0 bases; bases with no gene match: 6. CDR3 size: 17 residues. CDR1 is SGHRS and CDR2 is YFSETQ in the germline V gene. Here the CDR3 DNA reads TGCGCCAGCAGCTTGGCCAGGACTAGCGGGGGGGCCGATGAGCAGTTCTTC. Residues: CASSLARTSGGADEQFF.

This clonotype has a count of ten or more. The chain combines TRBV28 with TRBJ2-7; 8 positions match TRBD1. After removal of 5 bases from V and 10 bases from J, the junction contained 4 bases not matched to a gene. The CDR3 contains 11 residues. Germline V lookup: CDR1 MDHEN, CDR2 SYDVKM. CDR3 coding DNA: TGTGCCAGCAGTGTCGGACAGGGCCAGTACTTC. Encoded protein: CASSVGQGQYF.

The rearrangement links TRBV7-9 to TRBJ2-7; no clear D. Germline loops: CDR1 SEHNR, CDR2 FQNEAQ (reference sequence). This CDR3 region has 14 residues. Trimming took 5 bases from V and 2 from J, leaving 13 bases between them. CDR3 sequence reads: CASSPTTVTYEQYF. DNA for the CDR3: TGTGCCAGCAGCCCTACTACAGTGACCTACGAGCAGTACTTC. The full variable domain, its missing parts supplied by reference TRBV7-9 and TRBJ2-7, is DTGVSQNPRHKITKRGQNVTFRCDPISEHNRLYWYRQTLGQGPEFLTYFQNEAQLEKSRLLSDRFSAERPKGSFSTLEIQRTEQGDSAMYLCASSPTTVTYEQYFGPGTRLTVT.

This clonotype was counted between two and nine times. The rearrangement uses TRBV12-3 or TRBV12-4 and TRBJ2-6, with D hard to call. The V and J ends lost 5 bases and 0 bases respectively, with 11 bases between them. The CDR3 runs to 16 residues. The CDR3: CASSHFVLSGANVLTF. The CDR3 coding sequence is TGTGCCAGCAGTCACTTCGTCCTCTCTGGGGCCAACGTCCTGACTTTC.

This clonotype was detected ten times or more. This chain connects TRBV28 to TRBJ1-2; 8 nucleotides align to TRBD1. CDR3 length equals 14 residues. V shed 5 bases and J 7 bases; nucleotides not matched to a gene: 9. Per germline, CDR1 MDHEN and CDR2 SYDVKM. The CDR3 reads CASSPYQGALGYTF. The CDR3 DNA reads TGTGCCAGCAGTCCCTATCAGGGGGCGCTTGGCTACACCTTC.

This clonotype was recorded once. This may stem from a read error, because a much larger clone lies one nucleotide away. The chain recombines TRBV6-5 with TRBJ1-1; tentative D call: TRBD1 (5 bases). Trimming took 2 bases from V and 0 from J, leaving 16 bases between them. This CDR3 has 17 residues. Germline values: CDR1 MNHEY, CDR2 SVGAGI. The CDR3 DNA reads as TGTGCCAGCAGTTACGGGACCAATCCCTCATTGAACACTGAAGCTTTCTTT. This encodes CASSYGTNPSLNTEAFF.

In its sample, this clonotype was seen a few times. The chain links TRBV27 to TRBJ1-2; D unclear. V was cut by 5 bases and J by 4 bases, with 11 bases left in between. Looked up from germline, CDR1 is MNHEY and CDR2 is SMNVEV (reference sequence). The CDR3 runs to 13 residues. The DNA for the CDR3 is TGTGCCAGCAGTCCCGGAGGTACCTATGGCTACACCTTC. It codes for CASSPGGTYGYTF.

The V call is TRBV28, the J call TRBJ1-4; 7 bases align to TRBD1. This CDR3 has 14 amino acids. V shed 6 bases and J 7 bases; nucleotides not matched to a gene: 8. Germline CDR1 reads MDHEN; CDR2 reads SYDVKM. CDR3 sequence reads: CASRTTGNFEKLFF. CDR3 DNA sequence: TGTGCCAGCAGAACGACAGGGAATTTTGAAAAACTGTTTTTT.

This clonotype was seen many times. J is TRBJ2-5 and V is TRBV29-1; the match to TRBD2 covers 8 bases. Germline V gene sequence: CDR1 SQVTM, CDR2 ANQGSEA. The J segment lost 5 bases and the V segment lost 7 bases, leaving 9 bases of the junction unmatched. This CDR3 contains 13 residues. CDR3 DNA sequence: TGCAGCGCCAGGACTAGCTACGGGGAGACCCAGTACTTC. This codes for CSARTSYGETQYF.

This clonotype was recorded a few times. One junction end disagrees with the germline gene, perhaps due to a read error. The gene calls are TRBV7-7 and TRBJ2-5; 9 bases align to TRBD1. Germline CDR1 SSHAT, CDR2 FNYEAQ (reference sequence). The CDR3 contains 20 residues. Here the CDR3 reads CASSLGDGWFDRGEQETQYF. DNA for the CDR3: TGTGCTAGCAGCTTAGGGGATGGATGGTTTGACAGGGGGGAACAAGAGACCCAGTACTTC.